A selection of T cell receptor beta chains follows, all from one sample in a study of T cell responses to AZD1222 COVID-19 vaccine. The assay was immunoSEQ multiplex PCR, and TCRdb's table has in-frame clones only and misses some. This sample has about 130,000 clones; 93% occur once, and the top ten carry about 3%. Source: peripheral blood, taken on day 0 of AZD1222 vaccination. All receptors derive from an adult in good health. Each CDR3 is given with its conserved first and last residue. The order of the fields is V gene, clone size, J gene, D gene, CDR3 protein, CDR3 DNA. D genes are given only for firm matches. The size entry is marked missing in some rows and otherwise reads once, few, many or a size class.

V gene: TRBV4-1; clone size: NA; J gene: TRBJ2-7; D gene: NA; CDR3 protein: CASSQDRGTDRSYEQYF; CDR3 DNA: TGCGCCAGCAGCCAGGACCGAGGGACGGACCGCTCCTACGAGCAGTACTTC
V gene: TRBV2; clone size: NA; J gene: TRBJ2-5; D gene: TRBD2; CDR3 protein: CASSGLAGETQYF; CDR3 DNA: TGTGCCAGCAGTGGACTAGCGGGAGAGACCCAGTACTTC
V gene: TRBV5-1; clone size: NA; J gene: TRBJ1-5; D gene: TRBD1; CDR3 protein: CASSQTGGSNQPQHF; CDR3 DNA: TGCGCCAGCAGTCAGACAGGGGGCAGCAATCAGCCCCAGCATTTT
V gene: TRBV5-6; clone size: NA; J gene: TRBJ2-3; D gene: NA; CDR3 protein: CASSLAGGTDTQYF; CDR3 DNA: TGTGCCAGCAGCTTGGCGGGAGGCACAGATACGCAGTATTTT
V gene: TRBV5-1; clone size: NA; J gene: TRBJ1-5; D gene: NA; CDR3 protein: CASSQGDIGQPQHF; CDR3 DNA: TGCGCCAGCAGCCAAGGGGACATCGGGCAGCCCCAGCATTTT
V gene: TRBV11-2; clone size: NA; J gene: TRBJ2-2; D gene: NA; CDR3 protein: CASSLLGLGGGAGELFF; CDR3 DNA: TGTGCCAGCAGCCTACTCGGACTTGGAGGGGGTGCCGGGGAGCTGTTTTTT
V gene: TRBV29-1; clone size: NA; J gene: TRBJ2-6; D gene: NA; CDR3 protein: CSVGISGANVLTF; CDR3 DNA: TGCAGCGTGGGGATTTCTGGGGCCAACGTCCTGACTTTC
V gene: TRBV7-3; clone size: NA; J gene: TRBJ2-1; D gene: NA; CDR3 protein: CASSLIGTAEQFF; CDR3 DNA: TGTGCCAGCAGCTTAATAGGGACTGCTGAGCAGTTCTTC
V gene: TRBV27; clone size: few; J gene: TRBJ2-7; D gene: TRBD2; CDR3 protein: CASSTPWGGDNEQYF; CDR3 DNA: TGTGCCAGCAGTACCCCCTGGGGGGGAGATAACGAGCAGTACTTC
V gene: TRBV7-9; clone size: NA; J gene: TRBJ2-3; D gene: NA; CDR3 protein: CASSSLEDTQYF; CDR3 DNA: TGTGCCAGCAGCTCACTGGAAGATACGCAGTATTTT